This is a list of T cell receptor beta chains from one sample in a study of PD-1 blockade in classical Hodgkin lymphoma. Sequencing used immunoSEQ multiplex PCR; TCRdb keeps in-frame clones, though not all of them. Among 10,000 to 15,000 clones listed, around 85% were seen once. This specimen was CD4+ T cells from blood, taken before the fourth cycle of nivolumab. The receptors stem from a human donor with classical Hodgkin lymphoma. The CDR3 runs from the conserved cysteine through the conserved F or W. D genes are given only for firm matches. Clone size appears in some rows only: once, few, many, or a class for an expanded clone.

>TRBV6-1|TRBJ2-1|NA|NA
CASRLPLPYNEQFF
TGTGCCAGCAGATTACCTTTACCCTACAATGAGCAGTTCTTC
>TRBV6-1|TRBJ2-1|TRBD1|NA
CATNGQGNNEQFF
TGTGCCACCAACGGACAGGGCAACAATGAGCAGTTCTTC
>TRBV7-2|TRBJ2-1|NA|NA
CASSSRTIEFF
TGTGCCAGCAGCTCTCGGACTATCGAGTTCTTC
>TRBV13|TRBJ2-7|NA|NA
CASSHLGGAEQYF
TGTGCCAGCAGCCACTTAGGAGGGGCCGAGCAGTACTTC
>TRBV5-6|TRBJ2-7|TRBD2|NA
CASTRAGGSLGEQYF
TGTGCCAGCACTCGAGCTGGCGGGAGTTTAGGCGAGCAGTACTTC
>TRBV30|TRBJ1-2|NA|NA
CAWSVQAQNYGYTF
TGTGCCTGGAGTGTACAGGCCCAGAACTATGGCTACACCTTC
>TRBV6-1|TRBJ1-2|TRBD1|NA
CASRGQPLYGYTF
TGTGCCAGCCGGGGACAGCCCCTCTATGGCTACACCTTC
>TRBV9|TRBJ2-1|TRBD2|NA
CASSVSGYEQFF
TGTGCCAGCAGCGTTAGCGGGTATGAGCAGTTCTTC
>TRBV7-2|TRBJ2-3|NA|NA
CASSPPLRGTDTQYF
TGTGCCAGCAGCCCCCCTCTCAGAGGCACAGATACGCAGTATTTT
>TRBV29-1|TRBJ2-1|TRBD2|NA
CSVAYGTSGTRSSYNEQFF
TGCAGCGTTGCATATGGGACTAGCGGGACTAGGAGCTCCTACAATGAGCAGTTCTTC
>TRBV10-3|TRBJ1-3|NA|once
CAISESTNRGNTIYF
TGTGCCATCAGTGAGTCAACTAATAGGGGGAACACCATATATTTT